This TCR beta chain was sequenced in a study of blood T cells in healthy people across ages. Study-wide findings and caveats: Age brought a roughly linear fall in TCR beta diversity measured per million T cells. Across samples, TCR beta diversity tracked strongly with naive T cell percentage.

With a J-beta primer mix and a sample-barcoded 5' primer, a second PCR ran roughly 6 to 12 cycles. TCRdb reprocessed the 5' RACE reads via MiXCR and lists one record per CDR3 protein. Of about 1.1 million distinct CDR3 sequences listed, roughly two fifths are singletons. This clonotype was seen a few times. Its antigen is not known. CDR1 is MGHRA, CDR2 YSYEKL, per germline. The CDR3 loop spans 13 amino acids. The ends were cut back, 4 bases at V and 10 bases at J, with 14 bases in the middle. Donors gave around 10 milliliters of peripheral blood apiece. PBMCs numbering at least 7 million were isolated per sample.

The sample was blood. The receptor's source is a man in his late teens or twenties in good health. The chain links TRBV4-1 to TRBJ2-1; D gene unclear. CDR3 DNA: TGCGCCAGCAGCCGAAAGAGAGGTCAAGAGCAGTTCTTC. This sequence encodes CASSRKRGQEQFF.